The 13 T cell receptor beta chains presented below share a single source sample, sequenced in a study of blood T cell repertoires in COVID-19. TCRdb's copy holds only in-frame clones and misses some; the assay was immunoSEQ multiplex PCR. The sample lists 150,000 to 200,000 clones; almost 90% were seen once. The specimen sequenced was peripheral blood. The receptors derive from a man between 50 and 59 years old with acute or convalescent COVID-19.

Here the CDR3 reads CASSPNRVATNEKLFF. CDR3 sequence (DNA): TGTGCCAGCAGCCCCAACAGGGTAGCAACTAATGAAAAACTGTTTTTT. This chain joins TRBV11-2 and TRBJ1-4, with a weak D call TRBD1 (6 bases). Germline loops: CDR1 SGHAT, CDR2 FQNNGV. The CDR3 runs to 16 residues. The V end was cut by 5 bases, the J end by 0 bases, with 13 bases between.

The chain combines TRBV7-3 with TRBJ2-1, with TRBD2 matching 11 bases. The CDR3 sequence is 15 residues long. Trimming took 5 bases from V and 4 from J; bases not matched to a gene: 4. In germline, CDR1 is SGHTA, CDR2 FQGTGA. The CDR3 DNA reads as TGTGCCAGCAGCACACTAGCGGGAGTGTACAATGAGCAGTTCTTC. Residues: CASSTLAGVYNEQFF.

The chain couples TRBV7-8 to TRBJ1-5; 10 positions agree with TRBD1. The CDR3 consists of 19 residues. Germline values: CDR1 SGHVS, CDR2 FQNEAQ. V lost 5 bases and J lost 2; bases outside the gene matches: 15. CDR3 protein: CASSPFTRDRGHGNQPQHF. Here the CDR3 DNA reads TGTGCCAGCAGCCCCTTCACACGAGACAGGGGGCATGGCAATCAGCCCCAGCATTTT. Combining the CDR3 with reference TRBV7-8 and TRBJ1-5 gives the whole variable domain GAGVSQSPRYKVAKRGQDVALRCDPISGHVSLFWYQQALGQGPEFLTYFQNEAQLDKSGLPSDRFFAERPEGSVSTLKIQRTQQEDSAVYLCASSPFTRDRGHGNQPQHFGDGTRLSIL.

This clone has only one observation. The rearrangement links TRBV15 to TRBJ1-1; 9 nucleotides match TRBD1. Germline CDR1 reads LNHNV; CDR2 reads YYDKDF (reference sequence). Unmatched junction bases numbered 14, after V lost 1 base and J lost 11 bases. The length of the CDR3 is 16 residues. The DNA for the CDR3 is TGTGCCACCAGCAGAGGAACACAGGGGGCTTGGGGTGTCGCTTTCTTT. This codes for CATSRGTQGAWGVAFF.

The chain is built from TRBV3-1 (or the pseudogene TRBV3-2) and TRBJ1-2, with D possibly being TRBD1 (6 bases). This CDR3 contains 13 residues. Germline V gene lookup returns CDR1 LGHDT and CDR2 YNNKEL (reference sequence). V lost 4 bases and J lost 8, with 14 bases in between. The CDR3 region has the DNA TGTGCCAGCAGCCTAGGACAGCCTGGAGGCTACACCTTC. Translation gives CASSLGQPGGYTF.

The chain recombines TRBV28 with TRBJ2-7, with a weak D call TRBD2 (7 bases). V shed 8 bases and J shed 4 bases, with 15 bases lying between them. The CDR3 covers 13 residues. The germline V gene encodes CDR1 MDHEN and CDR2 SYDVKM. This chain's CDR3 is CASGGARLYEQYF. The CDR3 nucleotides read TGTGCCAGCGGGGGGGCGAGATTGTACGAGCAGTACTTC.

The chain employs TRBV28 and TRBJ2-2, with D unclear. Germline V gene data show CDR1 as MDHEN and CDR2 as SYDVKM. Trimming pared 1 base from V and 1 base from J, leaving 7 bases between. The CDR3 is 15 residues long. DNA for the CDR3: TGTGCCAGCAGTTTATATCTAGGGAACACCGGGGAGCTGTTTTTT. It is translated as CASSLYLGNTGELFF.

This chain joins TRBV28 and TRBJ2-5, with TRBD1 as a possible D gene (6 bases). CDR3 length: 15 residues. Germline-derived CDR1 and CDR2 are MDHEN and SYDVKM. V lost 4 bases and J lost 4, with 16 bases in between. The chain's CDR3 is CASSSSGTFGETQYF. Here the CDR3 DNA reads TGTGCCAGCAGTTCCTCCGGGACATTTGGAGAGACCCAGTACTTC.

This chain links TRBV15 with TRBJ1-5; TRBD1 might be the D (5 bases). V was clipped by 0 bases and J by 6 bases, with 12 bases between them. CDR1 and CDR2 (germline): LNHNV, YYDKDF (reference sequence). This CDR3 spans 15 amino acids. CDR3 loop: CATSRDPGNGQPQHF. CDR3 nucleotide sequence: TGTGCCACCAGCAGAGACCCAGGGAATGGTCAGCCCCAGCATTTT.

This chain joins TRBV7-2 and TRBJ1-1; D unclear. V was trimmed by 5 bases and J by 1 base, leaving 8 bases between them. The CDR3 extends over 13 amino acids. Germline-derived CDR1 and CDR2 are SGHTA and FQGNSA. The CDR3, as DNA: TGTGCCAGCAGCCCAGTAGCGAACACTGAAGCTTTCTTT. Amino acid sequence: CASSPVANTEAFF.

The rearrangement uses TRBV6-5 and TRBJ1-1; 11 bases map to TRBD1. The germline CDR1 and CDR2 sequences are MNHEY and SVGAGI. CDR3 size: 14 residues. J gave up 4 bases and V 6 bases, and 4 bases lay outside the gene matches. CDR3 sequence: CASRPGTGGTEAFF. CDR3 nucleotides: TGTGCCAGCAGGCCCGGGACAGGGGGCACTGAAGCTTTCTTT.

The CDR3 DNA is TGTGCCAGCAGCCCCGAGCAGGGGGCCACTGAAGCTTTCTTT. Translating it yields CASSPEQGATEAFF. V is TRBV7-6 and J is TRBJ1-1; 8 nucleotides align to TRBD1. CDR3 length equals 14 residues. J gave up 4 bases and V 5 bases, and 6 bases lay outside the gene matches. Germline CDR1 reads SGHVS; CDR2 reads FNYEAQ.

This clone has more than one count but fewer than ten. The V and J genes are TRBV2 and TRBJ2-2; D is unresolved. The V gene's germline CDR1 is SNHLY and CDR2 FYNNEI. The CDR3 is made up of 15 amino acids. The V gene lost 3 bases and the J gene lost 4 bases, with 12 bases spanning the gap. The CDR3 DNA reads as TGTGCCAGCAGTGAGGTGCCGGGTAGCACCGGGGAGCTGTTTTTT. Residues: CASSEVPGSTGELFF.